These T cell receptor beta chains were read from a single sample in a study of PD-L1 blockade in urothelial cancer. The repertoire was sequenced with immunoSEQ multiplex PCR; TCRdb's copy has only in-frame clones and lacks some. This sample has 20,000 to 25,000 clones; 90% occur once, and the top ten carry about 16%. The sample was PBMCs, taken around atezolizumab (anti-PD-L1) treatment. The source is a woman aged 60 to 75 with urothelial cancer. CDR3s leave out the opening cysteine and the closing phenylalanine or tryptophan.

J gene: TRBJ2-1; V gene: TRBV11-2; CDR3 protein: ASSGRGDRGRNEQF
J gene: TRBJ1-3; V gene: TRBV18; CDR3 protein: ASSPGYSGNTIY
J gene: TRBJ1-2; V gene: TRBV28; CDR3 protein: ASSYNGRVGYGYT
J gene: TRBJ1-3; V gene: TRBV7-2; CDR3 protein: ASSAGTGAGNTIY
J gene: TRBJ2-7; V gene: TRBV29-1; CDR3 protein: SVEGTGGTYEQY
J gene: TRBJ2-7; V gene: TRBV28; CDR3 protein: ASSFPRTAPTYEQY
J gene: TRBJ1-5; V gene: TRBV28; CDR3 protein: ASRLTGRNQPQH
J gene: TRBJ1-2; V gene: TRBV11-2; CDR3 protein: ASSPGQFYGYT
J gene: TRBJ2-3; V gene: TRBV15; CDR3 protein: ATRPSAGWDTQY
J gene: TRBJ2-5; V gene: TRBV4-2; CDR3 protein: ASSQEMGGGGETQY
J gene: TRBJ2-3; V gene: TRBV10-2; CDR3 protein: ASSDPAGGLDTQY
J gene: TRBJ2-5; V gene: TRBV14; CDR3 protein: ASSQGLRVWETQY
J gene: TRBJ2-6; V gene: TRBV29-1; CDR3 protein: SVLVSYGANVLT
J gene: TRBJ2-7; V gene: TRBV7-9; CDR3 protein: ASTQADFPYEQY
J gene: TRBJ2-2; V gene: TRBV5-4; CDR3 protein: ASSPRTSGNTGELF
J gene: TRBJ1-1; V gene: TRBV30; CDR3 protein: AWSVLGTGLTEAF
J gene: TRBJ2-1; V gene: TRBV5-1; CDR3 protein: ASSFPRQGYNEQF
J gene: TRBJ2-7; V gene: TRBV18; CDR3 protein: ASSGRKLAYEQY
J gene: TRBJ2-5; V gene: TRBV7-9; CDR3 protein: ASTWTGSLQETQY
J gene: TRBJ2-7; V gene: TRBV27; CDR3 protein: ASSLLLGPYEQY
J gene: TRBJ2-1; V gene: TRBV4-1; CDR3 protein: ASSQGGAGGYNEQF
J gene: TRBJ2-1; V gene: TRBV9; CDR3 protein: ASSVDGEQINEQF
J gene: TRBJ1-3; V gene: TRBV29-1; CDR3 protein: SASRDRAGNTIY
J gene: TRBJ2-2; V gene: TRBV19; CDR3 protein: ASSTGLVSGELF
J gene: TRBJ2-2; V gene: TRBV2; CDR3 protein: ASSEGGEREATGELF
J gene: TRBJ1-4; V gene: TRBV5-1; CDR3 protein: ASSSQGANEKLF
J gene: TRBJ2-2; V gene: TRBV18; CDR3 protein: ASSPPGQGVAGELF
J gene: TRBJ2-1; V gene: TRBV9; CDR3 protein: ASSGPGYRGEQF
J gene: .; V gene: TRBV5-1; CDR3 protein: ASSLGGGHLSEQY
J gene: TRBJ2-5; V gene: TRBV27; CDR3 protein: ASSISRVQETQY
J gene: TRBJ2-3; V gene: TRBV29-1; CDR3 protein: SVRQGTDTQY
J gene: TRBJ2-5; V gene: TRBV9; CDR3 protein: ASSDRDTQETQY
J gene: TRBJ2-7; V gene: TRBV28; CDR3 protein: ASSETSGSSYEQY
J gene: TRBJ2-5; V gene: TRBV28; CDR3 protein: ASSLPRVAGERETQY
J gene: TRBJ1-4; V gene: TRBV28; CDR3 protein: ASKTGRPPLGLF
J gene: TRBJ2-1; V gene: TRBV2; CDR3 protein: ASSKLRDNEQF
J gene: TRBJ2-7; V gene: TRBV25-1; CDR3 protein: ASSDTGNYEQY
J gene: TRBJ1-1; V gene: TRBV28; CDR3 protein: ASSPVVGGARGEAF
J gene: TRBJ2-1; V gene: TRBV27; CDR3 protein: ASSPIPRSGAGYNEQF
J gene: TRBJ1-4; V gene: TRBV7-2; CDR3 protein: ASSLAPGGGGVYEKLF
J gene: TRBJ2-1; V gene: TRBV29-1; CDR3 protein: SGDDGGYNEQF
J gene: TRBJ1-5; V gene: TRBV13; CDR3 protein: ASSAFTEPFRGQH
J gene: TRBJ2-1; V gene: TRBV5-5; CDR3 protein: ASRGQGKNEQF
J gene: TRBJ1-1; V gene: TRBV5-4; CDR3 protein: ASSLGQGVLMNTEAF
J gene: TRBJ2-7; V gene: TRBV6-5; CDR3 protein: ASSFGQVNDEQY
J gene: TRBJ2-6; V gene: TRBV5-4; CDR3 protein: ASSSLTGKLLSSGANVLT
J gene: TRBJ2-2; V gene: TRBV28; CDR3 protein: ASSLGGGNTGELF
J gene: TRBJ2-1; V gene: TRBV7-2; CDR3 protein: ASSLAASGANEQF
J gene: TRBJ2-7; V gene: TRBV7-6; CDR3 protein: ASSPSRDRDEQY
J gene: TRBJ2-1; V gene: TRBV4-1; CDR3 protein: ASSLGTGGSEQF